The 7 T cell receptor beta chains in this list originate from one sample, sequenced in a study of OX40 agonist ivuxolimab in advanced cancers. Data came from immunoSEQ multiplex PCR; TCRdb stores just in-frame clones and leaves some out. The sample records about 18,000 clones, approximately 84% being singletons. The starting material was CD4+ or CD8+ T cells sorted from blood, obtained in a trial of the OX40 agonist ivuxolimab. The receptors were sampled from an adult with an advanced solid tumor such as melanoma, head and neck, liver or kidney cancer.

V gene TRBV11-2 combines with J gene TRBJ1-1; tentative D call: TRBD1 (6 bases). Trimming pared 5 bases from V and 2 bases from J, leaving 12 bases between. CDR1 SGHAT and CDR2 FQNNGV come from the germline V gene. This CDR3 spans 14 amino acids. The CDR3 coding sequence is TGTGCCAGCAGCCCAGTGGGACATAACACTGAAGCTTTCTTT. The encoded protein is CASSPVGHNTEAFF.

This sequence joins TRBV28 and TRBJ2-5, with D possibly matching TRBD1 (6 bases). Germline-derived CDR1 and CDR2 are MDHEN and SYDVKM. Trimming pared 6 bases from V and 3 bases from J, leaving 11 bases between. The CDR3 consists of 13 residues. CDR3 in DNA: TGTGCCAGCAGCTCTACAGGGAAAGAGACCCAGTACTTC. Residues: CASSSTGKETQYF.

V gene TRBV25-1 combines with J gene TRBJ1-1; no reliable D call. Germline CDR1 is MGHDK and CDR2 is SYGVNS. The CDR3 is 11 amino acids. Trimming removed 4 bases at V and 8 bases at J, with 8 bases between. CDR3 sequence (DNA): TGTGCCAGCAGTGTTTGGGGAGAAGCTTTCTTT. This sequence encodes CASSVWGEAFF. Full variable domain (remainder filled in from reference TRBV25-1 and TRBJ1-1): EADIYQTPRYLVIGTGKKITLECSQTMGHDKMYWYQQDPGMELHLIHYSYGVNSTEKGDLSSESTVSRIRTEHFPLTLESARPSHTSQYLCASSVWGEAFFGQGTRLTVV.

The V gene is TRBV19, the J gene TRBJ1-1; D remains ambiguous. The germline V gene has CDR1 LNHDA and CDR2 SQIVND (reference sequence). The CDR3 is made up of 14 amino acids. Trimming took off 2 bases at V and 7 bases at J, with 14 bases between the two ends. The CDR3 DNA sequence: TGTGCCAGTAGTATAACCGGCGCGGCGATTGAAGCTTTCTTT. This gives the protein CASSITGAAIEAFF. The full variable domain, with the rest looked up from reference TRBV19 and TRBJ1-1, is DGGITQSPKYLFRKEGQNVTLSCEQNLNHDAMYWYRQDPGQGLRLIYYSQIVNDFQKGDIAEGYSVSREKKESFPLTVTSAQKNPTAFYLCASSITGAAIEAFFGQGTRLTVV.

The chain uses TRBV2 and TRBJ2-5; 10 bases are shared with TRBD1. CDR3 length: 14 residues. Trimming removed 5 bases from V and 5 bases from J; junction bases left unmatched: 5. Germline V gene lookup returns CDR1 SNHLY and CDR2 FYNNEI. CDR3 coding DNA: TGTGCCAGCAGTCCGGGACAGGGGTTTGAGACCCAGTACTTC. Amino acids: CASSPGQGFETQYF.

This clone qualifies as medium-sized. The V gene is TRBV7-6, the J gene TRBJ2-7; the D gene is possibly TRBD2 (7 bases). The CDR3 consists of 13 residues. Trimming pared 4 bases from V and 7 bases from J, leaving 14 bases between. Germline V gene lookup returns CDR1 SGHVS and CDR2 FNYEAQ. CDR3 bases: TGTGCCAGCAGCTATGCGGGGGCCGGGGAGCAGTACTTC. Translation: CASSYAGAGEQYF. Full variable domain (outside the CDR3, taken from reference TRBV7-6 and TRBJ2-7): GAGVSQSPRYKVTKRGQDVALRCDPISGHVSLYWYRQALGQGPEFLTYFNYEAQQDKSGLPNDRFSAERPEGSISTLTIQRTEQRDSAMYRCASSYAGAGEQYFGPGTRLTVT.

This chain uses TRBV9 with TRBJ2-7; TRBD1 aligns across 7 bases. The CDR3 is 16 amino acids. The junction had 8 bases not matched to a gene; V was cut back by 0 bases and J by 2 bases. Germline assignment: CDR1 SGDLS and CDR2 YYNGEE. As DNA, the CDR3 is TGTGCCAGCAGCGTAGGATCGGCAGGGGGAACCTACGAGCAGTACTTC. Encoded protein: CASSVGSAGGTYEQYF.